Below, 21 T cell receptor beta chains from the same sample are listed, as sequenced in a study of T cells after yellow fever vaccination. Each CDR3 protein gets one entry after TCRdb re-called the 5' RACE reads with MiXCR. The sample holds 200,000 to 300,000 distinct CDR3 sequences, 6% to 8% seen once. This material consisted of CD4+ T cells sorted from PBMCs, taken on the day of the yellow fever booster vaccination. The receptors here all came from a man under 40 who received the YFV17D yellow fever vaccine.

This clonotype was found a few times. The chain carries TRBV7-7 and TRBJ2-5; weak D call: TRBD1 (6 bases). CDR1 and CDR2 (germline): SSHAT, FNYEAQ (reference sequence). Trimming stripped 5 bases from V and 2 bases from J, with 15 bases between. This CDR3 is built from 15 residues. DNA of the CDR3: TGTGCCAGCAGCCTTGGGGGCACTCCTCAAGAGACCCAGTACTTC. Protein product: CASSLGGTPQETQYF. Complete variable domain (other parts from reference TRBV7-7 and TRBJ2-5): GAGVSQSPRYKVTKRGQDVTLRCDPISSHATLYWYQQALGQGPEFLTYFNYEAQPDKSGLPSDRFSAERPEGSISTLTIQRTEQRDSAMYRCASSLGGTPQETQYFGPGTRLLVL.

This clonotype was recorded a few times. J is TRBJ2-7 and V is TRBV2; TRBD2 might be the D (6 bases). The CDR3 is made up of 12 amino acids. Deletions cut 6 bases from V and 7 bases from J, with 13 bases between. Germline CDR1 SNHLY, CDR2 FYNNEI. In DNA, the CDR3 is TGTGCCAGCAGGCCTTCTAGCGTAGAGCAGTACTTC. Amino acid sequence: CASRPSSVEQYF.

This clonotype showed up just a few times. This rearrangement joins TRBV7-9 to TRBJ1-2, with a tentative D call TRBD1 (6 bases). CDR1 is SEHNR, CDR2 FQNEAQ, per germline (reference sequence). The CDR3 has 15 amino acids. V was trimmed by 1 base and J by 9 bases, leaving 18 bases between them. The CDR3 spells CASSLGQAGHYSYTF. CDR3 coding DNA: TGTGCCAGCAGCTTAGGACAGGCGGGACACTACAGCTACACCTTC.

The sample holds a few counts of this clonotype. The CDR3 DNA reads TGCGCCAGCAGCTTGGAAGCGGGAGCGAGCACCGGGGAGCTGTTTTTT. The encoded protein is CASSLEAGASTGELFF. This chain uses TRBV5-1 with TRBJ2-2; TRBD2 matches 8 bases. J gave up 4 bases and V 0 bases, and 5 bases lay outside the gene matches. Per germline, CDR1 SGHRS and CDR2 YFSETQ. The CDR3 sequence is 16 residues long.

This chain links TRBV11-1 with TRBJ2-6; perhaps TRBD2 as D (5 bases). Germline V gives CDR1 SGHAT, CDR2 FQDESV (reference sequence). Deletions cut 2 bases from V and 0 bases from J, with 17 bases between. CDR3 length equals 19 residues. The CDR3 reads CASSLRAGTAISGANVLTF. The CDR3 coding sequence is TGTGCCAGCAGCTTAAGGGCGGGCACAGCAATCTCTGGGGCCAACGTCCTGACTTTC. Variable domain in full (rest from reference TRBV11-1 and TRBJ2-6): EAEVAQSPRYKITEKSQAVAFWCDPISGHATLYWYRQILGQGPELLVQFQDESVVDDSQLPKDRFSAERLKGVDSTLKIQPAELGDSAMYLCASSLRAGTAISGANVLTFGAGSRLTVL.

The sample holds a few counts of this clonotype. The genes are TRBV20-1 and TRBJ1-2; tentative D call: TRBD1 (6 bases). The germline V gene has CDR1 DFQATT and CDR2 SNEGSKA (reference sequence). V lost 0 bases to trimming and J lost 6 bases, with 14 bases between them. CDR3 length: 14 amino acids. The CDR3 spells CSARDLGGSDGYTF. The CDR3 region has the DNA TGCAGTGCTAGAGATCTGGGGGGCAGTGATGGCTACACCTTC.

V usage is TRBV15 and J usage is TRBJ2-5; D is ambiguous. Trimming removed 2 bases at V and 4 bases at J, with 5 bases between. Germline values: CDR1 LNHNV, CDR2 YYDKDF (reference sequence). The CDR3 runs to 12 residues. The CDR3, as DNA: TGTGCCACCAGCAGAACCTCAGAGACCCAGTACTTC. It codes for CATSRTSETQYF.

This clonotype was seen many times. The J gene is TRBJ1-5, the V gene TRBV30, with D unclear. The CDR3 is 14 amino acids. The V and J ends lost 2 bases and 0 bases respectively, with 8 bases between them. Germline CDR1 reads GTSNPN; CDR2 reads SVGIG (reference sequence). In nucleotides, the CDR3 is TGTGCCTGGAGTTCTCGGATTAGCAATCAGCCCCAGCATTTT. Its protein is CAWSSRISNQPQHF.

The rearrangement uses TRBV30 and TRBJ2-1, with 12 bases matching TRBD2. CDR1 and CDR2 (germline): GTSNPN, SVGIG (reference sequence). Trimming took 4 bases from V and 1 from J; bases not matched to a gene: 8. This CDR3 spans 17 amino acids. In DNA, the CDR3 is TGTGCCTGGACTAGCGGGAGGGTCCTGGGGTCCTACAATGAGCAGTTCTTC. Its protein is CAWTSGRVLGSYNEQFF.

This clonotype was detected ten times or more. The genes are TRBV12-3 or TRBV12-4 and TRBJ2-3; possible D gene TRBD2, 6 bases. This CDR3 spans 15 amino acids. Trimming took 3 bases from V and 2 from J, leaving 12 bases between them. CDR3 protein: CASSFLGGATDTQYF. The CDR3 DNA sequence: TGTGCCAGCAGTTTTCTCGGAGGGGCCACAGATACGCAGTATTTT.

This clonotype showed up just a few times. V usage is TRBV20-1 and J usage is TRBJ2-5, with D tentatively TRBD1 (6 bases). Germline loops: CDR1 DFQATT, CDR2 SNEGSKA (reference sequence). This CDR3 region has 12 residues. The ends were cut back, 4 bases at V and 5 bases at J, with 11 bases in the middle. The CDR3 spells CSAMDRGETQYF. DNA for the CDR3: TGCAGTGCTATGGACAGAGGGGAGACCCAGTACTTC.

Turning to this clonotype: This may be a read error, as it is one base from a much larger clone. V and J are TRBV18 and TRBJ2-7; D unclear. CDR3 length equals 12 residues. The germline CDR1 and CDR2 sequences are KGHSH and LQKENI. The V and J ends lost 4 bases and 4 bases respectively, with 8 bases between them. The CDR3 sequence: CASSLSIYEQYF. The DNA of the CDR3 is TGTGCCAGCTCACTTTCTATATACGAGCAGTACTTC.

The chain uses TRBV12-3 or TRBV12-4 and TRBJ2-5; D call uncertain. Trimming removed 2 bases at V and 7 bases at J, with 11 bases between. The CDR3 covers 13 residues. In nucleotides, the CDR3 is TGTGCCAGCAGTTTAAGCTTACCCGGGACCCAGTACTTC. This codes for CASSLSLPGTQYF.

This clonotype came up a few times. The V call is TRBV5-1, the J call TRBJ2-7; no firm D call. V shed 2 bases and J shed 3 bases, with 9 bases lying between them. The germline V gene has CDR1 SGHRS and CDR2 YFSETQ. This CDR3 is 13 amino acids long. The CDR3 loop is CASSFQHNYEQYF. In DNA, the CDR3 is TGCGCCAGCAGCTTTCAACACAACTACGAGCAGTACTTC.

The chain employs TRBV12-3 or TRBV12-4 and TRBJ1-2, with 7 positions matching TRBD1. Losses at the gene ends were 7 bases for V and 8 bases for J; bases not matched to a gene: 10. The CDR3 extends over 13 amino acids. CDR3 coding DNA: TGTGCCAGCAAAGTGGGAGGGGGCTCGGGCTACACCTTC. Translating gives CASKVGGGSGYTF.

This clonotype was observed a few times. The CDR3 region has the DNA TGTGCCAGCAGTTTAGATAGTTTCGAGACCCAGTACTTC. Translated, it gives CASSLDSFETQYF. The V and J genes are TRBV12-3 or TRBV12-4 and TRBJ2-5; D call uncertain. The length of the CDR3 is 13 residues. With 1 base removed from V and 5 bases from J, the gap between germline ends came to 8 bases.

The chain is built from TRBV28 and TRBJ1-6; D is unclear. CDR1 is MDHEN and CDR2 is SYDVKM in the germline V gene. The V and J ends lost 6 bases and 13 bases respectively, with 16 bases between them. The CDR3 length is 13 residues. This CDR3 reads CASSSSSVGPLHF. As DNA, the CDR3 is TGTGCCAGCAGCTCCTCCTCCGTGGGTCCCCTCCACTTT.

DNA for the CDR3: TGCAGTGCTAGAGAAGGGAGGGGGTCAGAAGCTTTCTTT. Translating gives CSAREGRGSEAFF. This rearrangement joins TRBV20-1 to TRBJ1-1; D might be TRBD1 (6 bases). CDR3 length: 13 amino acids. Germline CDR1 is DFQATT and CDR2 is SNEGSKA (reference sequence). Trimming shortened V by 0 bases and J by 8 bases, and 13 bases separated the two germline ends.

There are a few counts of this clonotype. The chain joins TRBV6-1 to TRBJ1-2; D is unclear. The ends were cut back, 6 bases at V and 2 bases at J, with 10 bases in the middle. This CDR3 comprises 13 residues. CDR1 and CDR2 (germline): MNHNS, SASEGT. CDR3 in amino acids: CASSPAGNYGYTF. CDR3 DNA: TGTGCCAGCAGCCCGGCGGGAAACTATGGCTACACCTTC.

V and J are TRBV6-2 or TRBV6-3 and TRBJ2-5; possible D gene TRBD1, 5 bases. From germline, CDR1 is MNHEY and CDR2 SVGEGT. This CDR3 spans 11 amino acids. Trimming removed 3 bases from V and 7 bases from J, with 6 bases in between. CDR3: CASSYQGTQYF. Here the CDR3 DNA reads TGTGCCAGCAGTTATCAGGGGACCCAGTACTTC.

Ten or more counts support this clonotype. In DNA form, the CDR3 reads TGTGCCAGCAGTCTACAGGGGTTCGAGCAGTACTTC. It yields the protein CASSLQGFEQYF. The rearrangement links TRBV12-3 or TRBV12-4 to TRBJ2-7; 7 bases fit TRBD1. J lost 6 bases, V lost 5 bases, and 4 bases had no gene match. This CDR3 has 12 amino acids.